A selection of T cell receptor beta chains follows, all from one sample in a study of T cell responses to AZD1222 COVID-19 vaccine. Only in-frame clones appear in the TCRdb table, and some are missing; sequencing was by immunoSEQ multiplex PCR. The sample has 65,000 to 85,000 clones; approximately 84% are singletons. The sequencing used peripheral blood, collected on day 0 of AZD1222 vaccination. These receptors came from an adult in good health. CDR3s include the opening cysteine and the closing phenylalanine or tryptophan. D genes are given only for firm matches. Rows give clone size only sometimes, using once, few, many, or a class for an expanded clone.

D | size | J | V | DNA | CDR3
NA | NA | TRBJ2-6 | TRBV5-4 | TGTGCCAGCAGCTTTCCGGGGGACCCTGGGGCCAACGTCCTGACTTTC | CASSFPGDPGANVLTF
TRBD2 | NA | TRBJ2-2 | TRBV6-4 | TGTGCCAGCAGTTCAACTAGCGGGGGCTTGAACACCGGGGAGCTGTTTTTT | CASSSTSGGLNTGELFF
TRBD1 | NA | TRBJ2-6 | TRBV9 | TGTGCCAGCAGCAAAGAGACAGGGGTGTTCTCTGGGGCCAACGTCCTGACTTTC | CASSKETGVFSGANVLTF
NA | NA | TRBJ1-5 | TRBV12-2 | TGTGCAAGTCGCTACAGGGCCCCCCTACCCCAGCATTTT | CASRYRAPLPQHF
NA | NA | TRBJ2-3 | TRBV19 | TGTGCCTCCAATAGGGGGGTAGATACGCAGTATTTT | CASNRGVDTQYF
NA | NA | TRBJ2-5 | TRBV5-8 | TGTGCCAGCAGCTTGGGACAGCAAGAGACCCAGTACTTC | CASSLGQQETQYF
NA | NA | TRBJ1-4 | TRBV9 | TGTGCCAGCAGCTCACGGGACACTAATGAAAAACTGTTTTTT | CASSSRDTNEKLFF
NA | NA | TRBJ2-7 | TRBV14 | TGTGCCAGCAGCCAAGCCCCCGACAGCACCTACGAGCAGTACTTC | CASSQAPDSTYEQYF
TRBD1 | once | TRBJ1-1 | TRBV10-3 | TGTGCCATCAGTGTGGACAGGGGAAGGATGAACACTGAAGCTTTCTTT | CAISVDRGRMNTEAFF
NA | NA | TRBJ2-5 | TRBV2 | TGTGCCAGCAGATGGGAGGACCAAGAGACCCAGTACTTC | CASRWEDQETQYF
NA | NA | TRBJ1-4 | TRBV30 | TGTGCCTGGAGTACCGCGGGGTCTGAAAAACTGTTTTTT | CAWSTAGSEKLFF
NA | NA | TRBJ2-7 | TRBV6-5 | TGTGCCAGCAGGGACTTTGGGGCAGGGGCATACGAGCAGTACTTC | CASRDFGAGAYEQYF